This T cell receptor (beta chain) was observed in a study of T cell repertoires and Cas9 in healthy adults. At the level of the study: CD4 and CD8 compartments: SpCas9-reactive T cells profiled for potency, cytotoxicity, lineage. General study points: SpCas9-reactive effector T cells were reportedly restrained in vitro by SpCas9-reactive regulatory T cells.

Sequencing was performed with immunoSEQ multiplex PCR; in TCRdb, only in-frame clones are kept and a portion is missing. This sample yields tens of thousands of clones, of which roughly 89% are seen a single time; 1.5% to 1.9% belongs to the top ten. As for this clone: Its matching antigen is unknown.

Trimming left V 2 bases short and J 2 bases short, with 7 bases between. Germline V lookup: CDR1 LGHNA, CDR2 YNFKEQ. This CDR3 is built from 14 residues. The sequenced sample was CD4+ effector T cells (CD127+, CD25-, CD137-, CD154-) from PBMCs; culture status not recorded. This receptor was obtained from a human donor in good health. The chain links TRBV4-2 to TRBJ1-5, with a possible D match to TRBD1 (5 bases). The CDR3, as DNA: TGTGCCAGCAGCCAACAGGGTGGCAATCAGCCCCAGCATTTT. Translated, it gives CASSQQGGNQPQHF.